The clone carrying this T cell receptor (beta chain) was counted many times. Its antigen is unidentified. This specimen belongs to a study of T cells in Graves' hyperthyroidism and ophthalmopathy. Study outcomes and limitations: Ophthalmopathy was model-predicted a median around seven months pre-onset. Most clonotypes expanded in the thyroid (above 0.001) were also present in blood.

CDR3 length equals 15 residues. The germline V and J ends were trimmed by 7 bases and 2 bases, with 16 bases remaining between them. Germline assignment: CDR1 LGHNT and CDR2 FRNRAP. There were TCR beta CDR3 regions amplified from RNA transcripts. First-round RT-PCR of the TCR CDR3 relied on the HTBI primer set. TCRdb fed the multiplex PCR reads into MiXCR, producing one record per CDR3 protein. The sample has 300,000 to 450,000 distinct CDR3 sequences, around 13% seen once; the top ten hold around 20%. The sample taken for sequencing was blood. The TCR originated in a woman in her thirties with Graves' ophthalmopathy. V usage is TRBV12-5 and J usage is TRBJ2-3; no clear D gene. The CDR3 nucleotides are TGTGCTAGTGCCATTGTAGGGTCCTTCACAGATACGCAGTATTTT. Residues: CASAIVGSFTDTQYF.